The T cell receptor (beta chain) described here comes from a study of blood T cells in healthy people across ages. This clonotype was picked up a small number of times. Its antigen is still unknown. Whole-study findings and limits: Naive CD4+ cell counts and diversity both ran higher in long-lived than in aged donors. TCR beta diversity per million T cells fell roughly linearly with age.

It was with a sample-barcoded 5' primer and a J-beta primer mix that a second PCR of about 7 to 12 cycles was run. MiXCR, applied by TCRdb to the 5' RACE reads, yields one record per CDR3 protein. Here the sample spans hundreds of thousands of distinct CDR3 sequences, around two fifths being singletons. The sequencing input was blood. This clonotype was sampled from a man aged 55 to 70 in good health.

The CDR3 DNA reads as TGTGCCAGCAGCTTAGAGAGGGGGACAAGCACAGATACGCAGTATTTT. Amino acid sequence: CASSLERGTSTDTQYF. The genes are TRBV7-2 and TRBJ2-3; possibly TRBD1 for D (6 bases). The CDR3 is made up of 16 amino acids. The V end lost 1 base, the J end lost 0 bases, and 11 bases lay between the germline ends. Germline CDR1 and CDR2: SGHTA and FQGNSA.